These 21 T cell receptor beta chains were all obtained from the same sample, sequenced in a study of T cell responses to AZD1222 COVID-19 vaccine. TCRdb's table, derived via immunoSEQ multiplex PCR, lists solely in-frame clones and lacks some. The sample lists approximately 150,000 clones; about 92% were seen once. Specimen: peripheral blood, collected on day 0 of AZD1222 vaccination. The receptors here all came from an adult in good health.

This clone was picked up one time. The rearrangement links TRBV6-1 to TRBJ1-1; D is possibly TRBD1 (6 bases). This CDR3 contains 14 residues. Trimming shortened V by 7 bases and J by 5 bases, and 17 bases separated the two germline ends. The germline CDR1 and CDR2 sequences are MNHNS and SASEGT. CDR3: CASTIEDSWTEAFF. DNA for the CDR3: TGTGCCAGCACTATCGAGGACAGCTGGACTGAAGCTTTCTTT.

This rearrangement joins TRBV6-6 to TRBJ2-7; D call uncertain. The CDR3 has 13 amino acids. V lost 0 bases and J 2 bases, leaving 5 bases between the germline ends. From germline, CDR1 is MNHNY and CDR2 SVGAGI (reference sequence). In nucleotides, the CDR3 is TGTGCCAGCAGTTACTCAGGAGCCTACGAGCAGTACTTC. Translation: CASSYSGAYEQYF.

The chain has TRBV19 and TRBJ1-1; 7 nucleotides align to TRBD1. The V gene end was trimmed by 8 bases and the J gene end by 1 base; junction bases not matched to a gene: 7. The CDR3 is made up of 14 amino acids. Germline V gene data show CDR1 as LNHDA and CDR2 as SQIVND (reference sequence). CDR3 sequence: CASSIKGANTEAFF. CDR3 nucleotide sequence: TGTGCCAGTTCTATAAAGGGGGCGAACACTGAAGCTTTCTTT. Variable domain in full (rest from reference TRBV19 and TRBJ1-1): DGGITQSPKYLFRKEGQNVTLSCEQNLNHDAMYWYRQDPGQGLRLIYYSQIVNDFQKGDIAEGYSVSREKKESFPLTVTSAQKNPTAFYLCASSIKGANTEAFFGQGTRLTVV.

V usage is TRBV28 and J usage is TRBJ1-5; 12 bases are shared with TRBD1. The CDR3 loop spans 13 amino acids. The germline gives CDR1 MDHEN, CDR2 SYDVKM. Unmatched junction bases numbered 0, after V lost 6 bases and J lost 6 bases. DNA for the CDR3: TGTGCCAGCAGGGGACAGGGGGCTCAGCCCCAGCATTTT. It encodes CASRGQGAQPQHF.

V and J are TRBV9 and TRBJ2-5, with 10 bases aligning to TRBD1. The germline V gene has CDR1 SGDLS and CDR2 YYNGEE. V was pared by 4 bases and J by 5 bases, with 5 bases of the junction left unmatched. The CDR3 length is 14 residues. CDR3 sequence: CASSPGQGGETQYF. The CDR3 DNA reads TGTGCCAGCAGCCCAGGACAGGGGGGGGAGACCCAGTACTTC. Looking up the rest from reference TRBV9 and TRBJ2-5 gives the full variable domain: DSGVTQTPKHLITATGQRVTLRCSPRSGDLSVYWYQQSLDQGLQFLIQYYNGEERAKGNILERFSAQQFPDLHSELNLSSLELGDSALYFCASSPGQGGETQYFGPGTRLLVL.

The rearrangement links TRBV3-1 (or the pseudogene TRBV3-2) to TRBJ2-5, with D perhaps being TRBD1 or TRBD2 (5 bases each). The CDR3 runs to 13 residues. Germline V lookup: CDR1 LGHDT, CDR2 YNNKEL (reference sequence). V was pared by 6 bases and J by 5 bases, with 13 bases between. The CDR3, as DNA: TGTGCCAGCAGTCGTGGGGGTTGGGAGACCCAGTACTTC. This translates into CASSRGGWETQYF.

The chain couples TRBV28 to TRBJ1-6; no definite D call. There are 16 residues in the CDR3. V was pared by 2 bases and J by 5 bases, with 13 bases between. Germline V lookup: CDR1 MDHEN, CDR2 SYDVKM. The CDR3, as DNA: TGTGCCAGCAGTTTACTTGGAACAGCCGATAATTCACCCCTCCACTTT. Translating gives CASSLLGTADNSPLHF.

The chain's CDR3 is CASSIVVSSNEQFF. The CDR3 coding sequence is TGTGCCAGTAGTATAGTGGTATCTTCAAATGAGCAGTTCTTC. The genes are TRBV19 and TRBJ2-1; D unresolved. This CDR3 has 14 residues. V lost 1 base, J lost 7 bases, and 11 bases lay in between. Germline CDR1 is LNHDA and CDR2 is SQIVND (reference sequence).

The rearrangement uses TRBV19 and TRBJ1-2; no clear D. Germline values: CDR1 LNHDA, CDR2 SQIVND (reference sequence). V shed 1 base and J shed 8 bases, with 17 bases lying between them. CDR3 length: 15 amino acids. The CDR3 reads CASSIVTGSQSGYTF. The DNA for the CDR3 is TGTGCCAGTAGTATAGTCACGGGATCCCAATCGGGCTACACCTTC.

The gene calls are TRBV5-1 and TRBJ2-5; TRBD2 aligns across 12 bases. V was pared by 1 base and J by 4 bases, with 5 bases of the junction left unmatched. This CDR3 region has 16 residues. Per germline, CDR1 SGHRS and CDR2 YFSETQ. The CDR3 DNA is TGCGCCAGCAGCTTGCAACTAGCGGGGGGAGGAGAGACCCAGTACTTC. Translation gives CASSLQLAGGGETQYF.

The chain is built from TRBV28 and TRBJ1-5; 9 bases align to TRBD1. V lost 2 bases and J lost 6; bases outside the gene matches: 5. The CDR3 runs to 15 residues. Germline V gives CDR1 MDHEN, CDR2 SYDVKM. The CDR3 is CASSLGTGMAQPQHF. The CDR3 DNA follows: TGTGCCAGCAGTTTAGGGACAGGGATGGCTCAGCCCCAGCATTTT.

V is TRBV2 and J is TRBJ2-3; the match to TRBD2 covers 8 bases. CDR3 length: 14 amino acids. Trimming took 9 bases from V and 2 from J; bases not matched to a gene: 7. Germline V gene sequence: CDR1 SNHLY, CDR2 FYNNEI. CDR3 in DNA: TGTGCCAGTAAGAGGACTAGCCTCACAGATACGCAGTATTTT. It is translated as CASKRTSLTDTQYF. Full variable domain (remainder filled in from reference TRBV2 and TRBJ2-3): EPEVTQTPSHQVTQMGQEVILRCVPISNHLYFYWYRQILGQKVEFLVSFYNNEISEKSEIFDDQFSVERPDGSNFTLKIRSTKLEDSAMYFCASKRTSLTDTQYFGPGTRLTVL.

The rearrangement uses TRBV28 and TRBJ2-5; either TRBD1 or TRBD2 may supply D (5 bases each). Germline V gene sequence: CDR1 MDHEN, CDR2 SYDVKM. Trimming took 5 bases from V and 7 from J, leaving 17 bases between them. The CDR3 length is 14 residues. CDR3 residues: CASSPWDRVWTQYF. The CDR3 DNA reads TGTGCCAGCAGTCCATGGGACCGCGTGTGGACCCAGTACTTC.

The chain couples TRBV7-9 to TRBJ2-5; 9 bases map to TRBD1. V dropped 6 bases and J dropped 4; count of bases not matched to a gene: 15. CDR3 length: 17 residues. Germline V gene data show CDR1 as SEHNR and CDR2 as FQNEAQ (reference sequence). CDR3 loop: CASSSGKTGGGRETQYF. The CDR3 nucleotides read TGTGCCAGCAGTTCGGGAAAGACAGGGGGAGGCAGAGAGACCCAGTACTTC.

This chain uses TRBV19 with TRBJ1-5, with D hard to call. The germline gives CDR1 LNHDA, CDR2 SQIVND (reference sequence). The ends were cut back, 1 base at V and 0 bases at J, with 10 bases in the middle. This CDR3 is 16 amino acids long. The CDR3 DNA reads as TGTGCCAGTAGTATAGTTCACGGATTTAGCAATCAGCCCCAGCATTTT. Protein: CASSIVHGFSNQPQHF.

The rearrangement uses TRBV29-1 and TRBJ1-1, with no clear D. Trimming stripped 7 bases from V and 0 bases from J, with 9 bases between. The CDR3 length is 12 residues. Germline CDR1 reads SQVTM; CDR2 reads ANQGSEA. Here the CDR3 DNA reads TGCAGCGCCTTGCGGTTGAACACTGAAGCTTTCTTT. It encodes CSALRLNTEAFF.

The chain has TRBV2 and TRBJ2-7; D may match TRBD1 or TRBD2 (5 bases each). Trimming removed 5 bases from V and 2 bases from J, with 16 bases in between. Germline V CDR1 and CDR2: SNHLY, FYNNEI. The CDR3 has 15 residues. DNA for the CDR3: TGTGCCAGCAGTATCTCAGGGAGTGTAGCCTACGAGCAGTACTTC. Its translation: CASSISGSVAYEQYF.

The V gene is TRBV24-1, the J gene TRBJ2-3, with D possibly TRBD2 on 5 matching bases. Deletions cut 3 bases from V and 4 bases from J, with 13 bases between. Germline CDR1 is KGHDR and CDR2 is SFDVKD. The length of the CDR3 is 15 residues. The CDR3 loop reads CATSDPVRGSDTQYF. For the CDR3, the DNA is TGTGCCACCAGTGATCCGGTCCGGGGTTCAGATACGCAGTATTTT.

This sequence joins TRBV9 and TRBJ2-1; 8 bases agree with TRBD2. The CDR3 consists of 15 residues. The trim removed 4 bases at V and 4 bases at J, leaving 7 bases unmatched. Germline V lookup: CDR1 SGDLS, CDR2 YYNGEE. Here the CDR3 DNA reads TGTGCCAGCAGCACCGGGGGGGTTCGGTACAATGAGCAGTTCTTC. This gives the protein CASSTGGVRYNEQFF.

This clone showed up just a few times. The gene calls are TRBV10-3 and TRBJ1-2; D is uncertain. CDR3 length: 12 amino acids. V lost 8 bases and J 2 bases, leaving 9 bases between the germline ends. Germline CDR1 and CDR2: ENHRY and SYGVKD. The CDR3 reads CAIVDSNYGYTF. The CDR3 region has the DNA TGTGCCATCGTTGACTCAAACTATGGCTACACCTTC.

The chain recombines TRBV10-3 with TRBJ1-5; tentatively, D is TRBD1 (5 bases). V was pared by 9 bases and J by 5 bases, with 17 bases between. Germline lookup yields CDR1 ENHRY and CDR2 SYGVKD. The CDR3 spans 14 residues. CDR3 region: CAIASRGIDQPQHF. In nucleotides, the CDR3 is TGTGCCATAGCTAGTCGGGGGATAGATCAGCCCCAGCATTTT.